This T cell receptor (beta chain) was sequenced for a study of T cell repertoires in cytomegalovirus infection. TCRdb reprocessed the reads via MiXCR and lists one record per CDR3 protein. The sample includes more than 400,000 distinct CDR3 sequences, about a quarter of them seen just once. This clonotype was recorded many times. Germline V gene sequence: CDR1 SGHTA, CDR2 FQGNSA. The length of the CDR3 is 16 residues. V shed 0 bases and J 5 bases; nucleotides not matched to a gene: 3. The sequenced sample was PBMCs. The chain has TRBV7-2 and TRBJ2-2; 10 positions agree with TRBD1. The clonotype originates from a human donor in good health (CMV status not recorded). Some clones in this sample may be carry-over from other donors' samples. The CDR3 DNA sequence: TGTGCCAGCAGCTTAGCCCCGGGACAGGGGACCGGGGAGCTGTTTTTT. Protein: CASSLAPGQGTGELFF.